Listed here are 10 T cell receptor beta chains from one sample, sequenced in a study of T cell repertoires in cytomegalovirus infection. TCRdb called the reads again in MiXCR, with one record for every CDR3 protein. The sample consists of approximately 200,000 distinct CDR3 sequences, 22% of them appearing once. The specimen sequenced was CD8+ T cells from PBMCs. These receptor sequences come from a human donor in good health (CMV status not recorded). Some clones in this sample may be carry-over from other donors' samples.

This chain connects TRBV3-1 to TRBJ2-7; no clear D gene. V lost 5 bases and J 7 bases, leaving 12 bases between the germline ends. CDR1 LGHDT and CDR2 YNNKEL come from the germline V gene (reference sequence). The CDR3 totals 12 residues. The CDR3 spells CASSSSVLEQYF. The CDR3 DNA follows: TGTGCCAGCAGCTCAAGTGTACTGGAGCAGTACTTC.

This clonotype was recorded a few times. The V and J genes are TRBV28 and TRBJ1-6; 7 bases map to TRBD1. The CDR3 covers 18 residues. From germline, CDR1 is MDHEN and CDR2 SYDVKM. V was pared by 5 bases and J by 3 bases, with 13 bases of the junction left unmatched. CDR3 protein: CASSTWDSLKFYNSPLHF. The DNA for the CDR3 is TGTGCCAGCAGTACGTGGGACAGCTTAAAGTTCTATAATTCACCCCTCCACTTT.

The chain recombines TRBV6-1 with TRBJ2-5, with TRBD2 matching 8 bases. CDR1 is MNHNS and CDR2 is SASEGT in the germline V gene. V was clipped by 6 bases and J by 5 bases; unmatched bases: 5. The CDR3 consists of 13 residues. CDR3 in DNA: TGTGCCAGCAGAGGACTAGCCGGTGAGACCCAGTACTTC. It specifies CASRGLAGETQYF.

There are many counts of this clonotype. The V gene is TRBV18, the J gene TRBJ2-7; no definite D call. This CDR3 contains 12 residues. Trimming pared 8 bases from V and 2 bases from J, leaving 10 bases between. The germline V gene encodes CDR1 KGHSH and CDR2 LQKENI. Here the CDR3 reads CASSPEAYEQYF. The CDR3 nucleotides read TGTGCCAGCAGCCCCGAGGCCTACGAGCAGTACTTC. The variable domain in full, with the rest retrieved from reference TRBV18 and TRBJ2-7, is NAGVMQNPRHLVRRRGQEARLRCSPMKGHSHVYWYRQLPEEGLKFMVYLQKENIIDESGMPKERFSAEFPKEGPSILRIQQVVRGDSAAYFCASSPEAYEQYFGPGTRLTVT.

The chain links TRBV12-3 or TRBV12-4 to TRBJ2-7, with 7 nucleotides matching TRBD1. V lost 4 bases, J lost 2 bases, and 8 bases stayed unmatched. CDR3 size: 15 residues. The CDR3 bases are TGTGCCAGCAGTTCGGTCCAGGGGGTGACCTACGAGCAGTACTTC. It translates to CASSSVQGVTYEQYF.

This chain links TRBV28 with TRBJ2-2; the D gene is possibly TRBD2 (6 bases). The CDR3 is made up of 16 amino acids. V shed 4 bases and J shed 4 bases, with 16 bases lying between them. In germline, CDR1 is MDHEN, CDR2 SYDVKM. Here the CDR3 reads CASSSRKRVFTGELFF. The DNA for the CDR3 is TGTGCCAGCAGTTCTAGAAAGCGGGTCTTCACCGGGGAGCTGTTTTTT.

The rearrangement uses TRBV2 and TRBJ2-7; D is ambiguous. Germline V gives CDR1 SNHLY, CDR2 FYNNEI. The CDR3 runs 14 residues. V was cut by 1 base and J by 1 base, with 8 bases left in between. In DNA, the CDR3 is TGTGCCAGCAGTGAAGTAGGCAGTTCCTACGAGCAGTACTTC. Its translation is CASSEVGSSYEQYF.

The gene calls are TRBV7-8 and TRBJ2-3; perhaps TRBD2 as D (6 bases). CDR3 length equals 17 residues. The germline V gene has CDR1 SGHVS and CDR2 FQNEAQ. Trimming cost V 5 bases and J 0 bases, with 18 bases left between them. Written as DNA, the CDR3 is TGTGCCAGCAGCGCCCGTGGAGGGGTTGGGAGCACAGATACGCAGTATTTT. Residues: CASSARGGVGSTDTQYF. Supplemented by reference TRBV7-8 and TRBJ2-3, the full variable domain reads GAGVSQSPRYKVAKRGQDVALRCDPISGHVSLFWYQQALGQGPEFLTYFQNEAQLDKSGLPSDRFFAERPEGSVSTLKIQRTQQEDSAVYLCASSARGGVGSTDTQYFGPGTRLTVL.

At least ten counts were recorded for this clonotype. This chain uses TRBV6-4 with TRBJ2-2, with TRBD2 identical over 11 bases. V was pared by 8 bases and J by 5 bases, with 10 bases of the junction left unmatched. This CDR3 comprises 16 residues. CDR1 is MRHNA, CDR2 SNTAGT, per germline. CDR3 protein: CASAELAGEGTGELFF. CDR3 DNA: TGTGCCAGCGCTGAACTAGCGGGGGAAGGTACCGGGGAGCTGTTTTTT.

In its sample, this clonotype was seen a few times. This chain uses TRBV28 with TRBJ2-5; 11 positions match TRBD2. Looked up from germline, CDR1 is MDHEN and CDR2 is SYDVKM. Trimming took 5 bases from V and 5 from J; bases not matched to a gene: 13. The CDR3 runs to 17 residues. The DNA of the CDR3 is TGTGCCAGCAGTCCCTCTATAGCGGGGGGGCCGAGGGAGACCCAGTACTTC. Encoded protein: CASSPSIAGGPRETQYF.